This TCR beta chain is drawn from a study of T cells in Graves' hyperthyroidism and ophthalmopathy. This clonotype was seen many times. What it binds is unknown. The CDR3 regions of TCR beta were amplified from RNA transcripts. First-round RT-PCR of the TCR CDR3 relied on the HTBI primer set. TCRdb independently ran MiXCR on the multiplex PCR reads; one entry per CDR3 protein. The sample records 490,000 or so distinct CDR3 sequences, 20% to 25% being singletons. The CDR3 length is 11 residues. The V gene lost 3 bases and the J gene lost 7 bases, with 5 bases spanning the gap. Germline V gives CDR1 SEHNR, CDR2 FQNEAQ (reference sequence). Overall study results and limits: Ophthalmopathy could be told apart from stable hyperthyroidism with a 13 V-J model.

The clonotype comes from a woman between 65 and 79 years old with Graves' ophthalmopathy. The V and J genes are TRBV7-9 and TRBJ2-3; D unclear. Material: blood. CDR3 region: CASSFQNTQYF. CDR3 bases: TGTGCCAGCAGCTTTCAGAATACGCAGTATTTT.